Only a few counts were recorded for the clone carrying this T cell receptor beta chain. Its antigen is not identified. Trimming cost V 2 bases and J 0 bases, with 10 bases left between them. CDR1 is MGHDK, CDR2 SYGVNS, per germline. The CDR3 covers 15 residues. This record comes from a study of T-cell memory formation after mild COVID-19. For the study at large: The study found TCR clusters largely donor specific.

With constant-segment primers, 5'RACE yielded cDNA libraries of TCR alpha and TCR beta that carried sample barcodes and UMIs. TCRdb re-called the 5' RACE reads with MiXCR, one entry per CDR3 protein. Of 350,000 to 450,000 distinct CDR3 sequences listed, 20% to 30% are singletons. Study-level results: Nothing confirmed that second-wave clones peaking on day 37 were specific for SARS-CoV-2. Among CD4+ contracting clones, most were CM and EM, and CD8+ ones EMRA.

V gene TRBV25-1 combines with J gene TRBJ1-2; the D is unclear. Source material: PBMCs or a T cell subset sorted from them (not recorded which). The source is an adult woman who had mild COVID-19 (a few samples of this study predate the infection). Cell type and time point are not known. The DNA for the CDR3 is TGTGCCAGCAGTGAAGATAAGAATTCTAACTATGGCTACACCTTC. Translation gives CASSEDKNSNYGYTF.